Each of the 8 T cell receptor beta chains below was sequenced from the same sample in a study of T cell responses to AZD1222 COVID-19 vaccine. Libraries were prepared by immunoSEQ multiplex PCR; TCRdb keeps only in-frame clonotypes and omits some of them. The table records 73,000 or so clones, about nine tenths of them present only once. Sequenced material: peripheral blood, taken on day 0 of AZD1222 vaccination. The receptors were sampled from an adult in good health.

The CDR3, as DNA: TGCGCCAGCAGCGGCGGGACTAGCGGAGCCTACAATGAGCAGTTCTTC. It translates to CASSGGTSGAYNEQFF. This chain joins TRBV5-1 and TRBJ2-1; 11 bases are a match to TRBD2. V lost 4 bases and J lost 2; bases outside the gene matches: 5. The CDR3 is 16 residues long. CDR1 and CDR2 from the germline V gene are SGHRS and YFSETQ.

The V and J genes are TRBV14 and TRBJ1-1; D uncertain. The CDR3 has 13 residues. Trimming took off 0 bases at V and 1 base at J, with 3 bases between the two ends. The germline V gene has CDR1 SGHDN and CDR2 FVKESK. CDR3 residues: CASSQDTNTEAFF. DNA for the CDR3: TGTGCCAGCAGCCAAGATACGAACACTGAAGCTTTCTTT. Full variable domain (rest looked up from reference TRBV14 and TRBJ1-1): EAGVTQFPSHSVIEKGQTVTLRCDPISGHDNLYWYRRVMGKEIKFLLHFVKESKQDESGMPNNRFLAERTGGTYSTLKVQPAELEDSGVYFCASSQDTNTEAFFGQGTRLTVV.

This chain links TRBV5-6 with TRBJ2-7; the D gene is possibly TRBD2 (5 bases). The V end was cut by 0 bases, the J end by 7 bases, with 23 bases between. The CDR3 has 17 residues. Germline CDR1 is SGHDT and CDR2 is YYEEEE. The CDR3 loop reads CASSLEEATVNPGEQYF. The CDR3 DNA sequence: TGTGCCAGCAGCTTGGAGGAGGCGACCGTTAACCCTGGAGAGCAGTACTTC.

The V gene is TRBV7-2, the J gene TRBJ2-5, with 10 bases aligning to TRBD2. The CDR3 spans 15 residues. Germline lookup yields CDR1 SGHTA and CDR2 FQGNSA. V lost 3 bases, J lost 5 bases, and 6 bases stayed unmatched. Here the CDR3 DNA reads TGTGCCAGCAGCTTGGAGCGGGGGGGCCACGAGACCCAGTACTTC. This gives the protein CASSLERGGHETQYF.

The chain uses TRBV3-1 (or the pseudogene TRBV3-2) and TRBJ2-2; the D is unclear. Germline CDR1 and CDR2: LGHDT and YNNKEL (reference sequence). This CDR3 spans 16 amino acids. Trimming removed 0 bases at V and 7 bases at J, with 15 bases between. This CDR3 is CASSQDNIDNDGELFF. The CDR3 DNA sequence: TGTGCCAGCAGCCAAGATAACATAGACAACGACGGGGAGCTGTTTTTT.

The V call is TRBV19, the J call TRBJ1-6; TRBD1 is a possible D gene (5 bases). With 5 bases removed from V and 5 bases from J, the gap between germline ends came to 13 bases. The CDR3 sequence is 15 residues long. CDR1 and CDR2 (germline): LNHDA, SQIVND (reference sequence). The CDR3 region is CASSAGGPDNSPLHF. The CDR3 nucleotides are TGTGCCAGTAGTGCCGGGGGTCCGGATAATTCACCCCTCCACTTT.

This chain connects TRBV6-1 to TRBJ2-3; a weak D match, TRBD2 (5 bases). Trimming took 2 bases from V and 0 from J, leaving 12 bases between them. Germline CDR1 reads MNHNS; CDR2 reads SASEGT. The CDR3 has 16 residues. CDR3 sequence reads: CASSESDWASTDTQYF. In nucleotides, the CDR3 is TGTGCCAGCAGTGAATCGGACTGGGCTAGCACAGATACGCAGTATTTT.

V gene TRBV14 combines with J gene TRBJ1-6; D gene unclear. Between the trimmed V and J ends, which lost 7 bases and 5 bases, there was a span of 9 bases. This CDR3 spans 13 amino acids. In germline, CDR1 is SGHDN, CDR2 FVKESK. The CDR3 protein is CASTALNNSPLHF. The CDR3 DNA sequence: TGTGCCAGCACAGCCTTGAATAATTCACCCCTCCACTTT.